This is a list of T cell receptor beta chains from one sample in a study of T-cell memory formation after mild COVID-19. TCRdb independently ran MiXCR on the 5' RACE reads; one entry per CDR3 protein. The sample yields about 47,000 distinct CDR3 sequences, roughly 9% seen once. Sequencing used PBMCs or a T cell subset sorted from them (not recorded which). The receptors here all came from an adult woman who had mild COVID-19 (a few samples of this study predate the infection). Cell type and time point are not known. The CDR3 runs from the conserved cysteine through the conserved F or W. Fields, in order: clone size, D gene, V gene, J gene, CDR3 DNA, CDR3 protein. A D gene is named only where the DNA matches it firmly. Size is stated for part of the rows, as once, few or many counts, or as a class when the clone is expanded.

many	TRBD2	TRBV30	TRBJ2-1	TGTGCCTGGGGGGGACTAGCGGGGTCTAGCTCCTACAATGAGCAGTTCTTC	CAWGGLAGSSSYNEQFF
NA	NA	TRBV7-9	TRBJ2-7	TGTGCCAGCAGCTTATCAGGGATCTCCTACGAGCAGTACTTC	CASSLSGISYEQYF
few	TRBD2	TRBV4-1	TRBJ2-1	TGCGCCAGCAGCCAAGATAGCGGGGGGGCCCGAGAGCAGTTCTTC	CASSQDSGGAREQFF
few	NA	TRBV20-1	TRBJ1-5	TGCAGTGCTAGAGGTCTTTATCAGCCCCAGCATTTT	CSARGLYQPQHF
NA	TRBD2	TRBV5-5	TRBJ2-1	TGTGCCAGCAGCTTGTCTGGCCTAGCGGGACGACGGCGTTTCAATGAGCAGTTCTTC	CASSLSGLAGRRRFNEQFF
NA	NA	TRBV7-9	TRBJ2-5	TGTGCCAGCAGCTTAGGAGGGGTAGAGACCCAGTACTTC	CASSLGGVETQYF
NA	NA	TRBV5-1	TRBJ2-7	TGCGCCAGCAGCCCTTTGGACAGCTACGAGCAGTACTTC	CASSPLDSYEQYF
many	NA	TRBV20-1	TRBJ1-6	TGCAGTGCTAGAGAGGGGGGCGCGTATAATTCACCCCTCCACTTT	CSAREGGAYNSPLHF
NA	TRBD1	TRBV29-1	TRBJ1-1	TGCAGCGGCTACCTACAGGGGCGGAACACTGAAGCTTTCTTT	CSGYLQGRNTEAFF
many	TRBD2	TRBV12-3/TRBV12-4	TRBJ2-7	TGTGCCAGCAGGCTGACTAGCGGGAGTTACGAGCAGTACTTC	CASRLTSGSYEQYF
NA	NA	TRBV5-1	TRBJ2-1	TGCGCCAGCAGCTTGTTGGGGGGTCAGGGTCGGATATACTCCTACAATGAGCAGTTCTTC	CASSLLGGQGRIYSYNEQFF
NA	TRBD1	TRBV27	TRBJ2-7	TGTGCCAGCAGTGAGACCGGGACAGGTGACTACGAGCAGTACTTC	CASSETGTGDYEQYF
NA	TRBD2	TRBV7-3	TRBJ2-1	TGTGCCAGCAGCCTAGGGACTAGCGGGGGTTACAATGAGCAGTTCTTC	CASSLGTSGGYNEQFF
NA	NA	TRBV6-6	TRBJ1-1	TGTGCCAGCAGCCGACTACAGGGTGGGGACACTGAAGCTTTCTTT	CASSRLQGGDTEAFF
few	NA	TRBV20-1	TRBJ1-1	TGCAGTGCTAGAGGGGTGACGAACACTGAAGCTTTCTTT	CSARGVTNTEAFF
few	TRBD2	TRBV5-1	TRBJ2-1	TGCGCCAGCAGCTTAATGCCTAGCGGGGGGGTAGTGTACAATGAGCAGTTCTTC	CASSLMPSGGVVYNEQFF
NA	TRBD2	TRBV4-2	TRBJ2-7	TGTGCCAGCAGCCAAGATACCCTAGCGGGATCCTACGAGCAGTACTTC	CASSQDTLAGSYEQYF
many	NA	TRBV29-1	TRBJ2-5	TGCAGCGTTGTCACCCGATTCCTGGGGCGGAGAGAGACCCAGTACTTC	CSVVTRFLGRRETQYF
NA	TRBD2	TRBV15	TRBJ2-3	TGTGCCACCAGCATCCCCGGCGGGGGGGCAGATACGCAGTATTTT	CATSIPGGGADTQYF
NA	TRBD1	TRBV30	TRBJ1-5	TGTGCCTGGAGTGTACAGGGGGGTCAGCCCCAGCATTTT	CAWSVQGGQPQHF
NA	NA	TRBV6-2/TRBV6-3	TRBJ1-1	TGTGCCAGCAGTTCCCCCGGACAGATGAACACTGAAGCTTTCTTT	CASSSPGQMNTEAFF
NA	NA	TRBV7-6	TRBJ2-2	TGTGCCAGCAGCTTAGGTACCAGGGGGGAGCTGTTTTTT	CASSLGTRGELFF
many	NA	TRBV29-1	TRBJ2-5	TGCAGCGCCCGAGGACCCGCCACAGAGACCCAGTACTTC	CSARGPATETQYF
NA	TRBD2	TRBV29-1	TRBJ2-1	TGCAGTTTTCTTGGGACTAGCGGGAGACCCAATGAGCAGTTCTTC	CSFLGTSGRPNEQFF
NA	TRBD1	TRBV18	TRBJ2-7	TGTGCCAGCTCACAGGGGACAGGGAGGAGCTCCTACGAGCAGTACTTC	CASSQGTGRSSYEQYF
few	TRBD2	TRBV20-1	TRBJ2-7	TGCAGTGCTAGAACCCCCGGGACTAGCGGGAGGGCCCCCTACGAGCAGTACTTC	CSARTPGTSGRAPYEQYF
few	NA	TRBV2	TRBJ1-5	TGTGCCAGCAGTGATCAGGGTCTATCCAGCAATCAGCCCCAGCATTTT	CASSDQGLSSNQPQHF
many	NA	TRBV3-1	TRBJ2-3	TGTGCCAGCGGCTCGACAGATACGCAGTATTTT	CASGSTDTQYF
many	TRBD1	TRBV7-8	TRBJ1-1	TGTGCCAGCAGCCCAAGAAGGGACAGGCAGAACACTGAAGCTTTCTTT	CASSPRRDRQNTEAFF
few	NA	TRBV24-1	TRBJ2-3	TGTGCCACCAGTGGCCCCCACACAGATACGCAGTATTTT	CATSGPHTDTQYF
few	NA	TRBV30	TRBJ1-2	TGTGCCTGGACCATCACAGGAGCTGGAGGCTACACCTTC	CAWTITGAGGYTF
NA	TRBD2	TRBV6-1	TRBJ2-7	TGTGCCAGCAGTGAAGCGCTCGGTAGCGGGGAATACGAGCAGTACTTC	CASSEALGSGEYEQYF
NA	TRBD2	TRBV19	TRBJ2-5	TGTGCCACGCCTGATGTGCCAGTATGCGCTAGCGGGAGAGGAAGGGACCAAGAGACCCAGTACTTC	CATPDVPVCASGRGRDQETQYF
few	TRBD2	TRBV12-3/TRBV12-4	TRBJ2-7	TGTGCCAGCAGTTTACACTCAGCGGGGCAACGCGCCGAGCAGTACTTC	CASSLHSAGQRAEQYF
few	NA	TRBV20-1	TRBJ1-1	TGCAGTGCTAGAGATCTCAGTAGGGGCACCACTGAAGCTTTCTTT	CSARDLSRGTTEAFF
NA	NA	TRBV7-6	TRBJ2-3	TGTGCCAGCAGCTTATCTCCCAGGGGCAGGGATACGCAGTATTTT	CASSLSPRGRDTQYF
many	NA	TRBV5-6	TRBJ2-6	TGTGCCAGCAGCTTCCTTTCGGGTTTGGGTGGGGCCAACGTCCTGACTTTC	CASSFLSGLGGANVLTF
many	NA	TRBV24-1	TRBJ2-5	TGTGCCACCAGTGTGACGGAAGAGACCCAGTACTTC	CATSVTEETQYF
few	TRBD1	TRBV12-3/TRBV12-4	TRBJ1-5	TGTGCCAGCAGCTTGGACAGGCTTAGCAATCAGCCCCAGCATTTT	CASSLDRLSNQPQHF
NA	NA	TRBV6-5	TRBJ1-6	TGTGCCAGCAGCCTGGACAGCAGCTACTCCTATAATTCACCCCTCCACTTT	CASSLDSSYSYNSPLHF
few	TRBD2	TRBV2	TRBJ2-7	TGTGCCAGCAGTGACGTCCCGAGGACTAGCGGTAGCTACGAGCAGTACTTC	CASSDVPRTSGSYEQYF
NA	TRBD1	TRBV6-2/TRBV6-3	TRBJ1-5	TGTGCCAGCAGTTACTCGACAGGGAAGCCCCAGCATTTT	CASSYSTGKPQHF
many	NA	TRBV15	TRBJ2-1	TGTGCCACCAGCAGAGAACCCCCGTTTTTACTCGCGGGACGCAATGAGCAGTTCTTC	CATSREPPFLLAGRNEQFF
NA	NA	TRBV3-1	TRBJ2-7	TGTGCCAGCAGCCAAGCCACAGCCTACGAGCAGTACTTC	CASSQATAYEQYF
NA	NA	TRBV12-5	TRBJ1-5	TGTGCTAGTGGTCCAGGGGTTGCGGGCAATCAGCCCCAGCATTTT	CASGPGVAGNQPQHF